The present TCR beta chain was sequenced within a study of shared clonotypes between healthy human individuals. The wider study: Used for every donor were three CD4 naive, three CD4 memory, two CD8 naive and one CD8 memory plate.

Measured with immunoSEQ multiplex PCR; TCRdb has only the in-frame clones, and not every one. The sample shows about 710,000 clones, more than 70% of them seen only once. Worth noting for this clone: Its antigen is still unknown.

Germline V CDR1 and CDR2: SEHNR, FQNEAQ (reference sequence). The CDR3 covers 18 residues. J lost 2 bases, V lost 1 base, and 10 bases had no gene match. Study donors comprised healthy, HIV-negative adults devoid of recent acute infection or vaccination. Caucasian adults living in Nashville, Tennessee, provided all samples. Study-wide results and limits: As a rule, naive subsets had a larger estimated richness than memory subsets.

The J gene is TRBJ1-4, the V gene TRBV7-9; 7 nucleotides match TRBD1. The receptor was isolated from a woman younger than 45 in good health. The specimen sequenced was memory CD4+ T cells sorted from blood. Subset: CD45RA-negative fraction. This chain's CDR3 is CASSLGWTGSATNEKLFF. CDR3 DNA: TGTGCCAGCAGCTTAGGATGGACAGGTTCGGCGACTAATGAAAAACTGTTTTTT.